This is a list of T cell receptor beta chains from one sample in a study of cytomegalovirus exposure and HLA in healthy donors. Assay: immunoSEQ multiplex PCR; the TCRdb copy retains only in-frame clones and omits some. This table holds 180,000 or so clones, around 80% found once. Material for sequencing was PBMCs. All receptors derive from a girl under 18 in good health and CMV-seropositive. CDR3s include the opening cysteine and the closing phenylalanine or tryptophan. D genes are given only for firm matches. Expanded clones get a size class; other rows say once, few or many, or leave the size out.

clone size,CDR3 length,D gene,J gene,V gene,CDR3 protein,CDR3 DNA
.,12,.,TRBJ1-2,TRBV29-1,CSVDGQGSGYTF,TGCAGCGTTGATGGTCAGGGGTCTGGCTACACCTTC
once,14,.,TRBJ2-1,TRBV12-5,CASAPPQGPNEQFF,TGTGCTAGTGCCCCCCCCCAGGGCCCCAATGAGCAGTTCTTC
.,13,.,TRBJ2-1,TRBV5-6,CASSLSPSNEQFF,TGTGCCAGCAGCTTATCCCCCTCCAATGAGCAGTTCTTC
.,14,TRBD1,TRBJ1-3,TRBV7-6,CASSPPGQVPSGYF,TGTGCCAGCAGCCCTCCGGGACAGGTTCCCTCTGGATATTTT
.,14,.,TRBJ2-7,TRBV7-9,CASSSPGLPSEQYF,TGTGCCAGCAGCTCCCCGGGTCTCCCTAGTGAGCAGTACTTC
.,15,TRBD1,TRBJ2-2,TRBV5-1,CASSSTGDPTGELFF,TGCGCCAGCAGCTCGACAGGGGACCCCACCGGGGAGCTGTTTTTT
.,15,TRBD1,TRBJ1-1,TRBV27,CASSLSGTGNTEAFF,TGTGCCAGCAGTTTATCCGGGACAGGAAACACTGAAGCTTTCTTT
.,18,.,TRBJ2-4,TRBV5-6,CASSFDRFLWRAKNIQYF,TGTGCCAGCAGCTTTGACAGGTTTCTGTGGAGGGCCAAAAACATTCAGTACTTC
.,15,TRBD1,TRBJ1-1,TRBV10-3,CAILEPGGMNTEAFF,TGTGCCATCCTTGAACCAGGGGGCATGAACACTGAAGCTTTCTTT
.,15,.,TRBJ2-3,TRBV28,CASEEQGRLTDTQYF,TGTGCCAGCGAGGAGCAGGGGCGCCTCACAGATACGCAGTATTTT
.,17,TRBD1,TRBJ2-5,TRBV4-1,CASSQGTGGGSGETQYF,TGCGCCAGCAGCCAAGGTACAGGGGGCGGTTCTGGGGAGACCCAGTACTTC
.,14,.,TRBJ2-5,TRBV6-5,CASSPPGHQRPQYF,TGTGCCAGCAGCCCTCCGGGACACCAGAGACCCCAGTACTTC
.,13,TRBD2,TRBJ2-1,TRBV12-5,CASGLVTRERQFF,TGTGCTAGTGGTTTGGTAACGCGGGAGCGGCAGTTCTTC
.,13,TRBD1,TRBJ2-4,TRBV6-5,CASSRDRANIQYF,TGTGCCAGCAGTCGAGACAGGGCGAACATTCAGTACTTC
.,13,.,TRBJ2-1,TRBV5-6,CASSRDWFNEQFF,TGTGCCAGCAGCCGGGACTGGTTCAATGAGCAGTTCTTC
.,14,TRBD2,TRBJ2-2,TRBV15,CATQEGGDTGELFF,TGTGCCACACAAGAGGGAGGGGACACCGGGGAGCTGTTTTTT
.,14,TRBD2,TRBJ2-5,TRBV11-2,CASRRAGGWETQYF,TGTGCCAGCCGGCGGGCGGGAGGCTGGGAGACCCAGTACTTC